The 8 T cell receptor beta chains in this list originate from one sample, sequenced in a study of shared clonotypes between healthy human individuals. Assay used: immunoSEQ multiplex PCR; TCRdb lists only in-frame clones, some missing. The sample records around 600,000 clones, roughly 98% being singletons. In the naive CD8 group, cells lacked CD45RO and were positively selected for CCR7, so terminally differentiated effector memory CD45RA+ cells were left out. The specimen sequenced was naive CD8+ T cells sorted from blood. The source is a man aged 25-45 years in good health.

The chain employs TRBV5-1 and TRBJ2-1; D gene uncertain. CDR1 SGHRS and CDR2 YFSETQ come from the germline V gene. The CDR3 is 14 amino acids. V was cut by 3 bases and J by 8 bases, with 15 bases left in between. This CDR3 reads CASSSRIVSHEQFF. As DNA, the CDR3 is TGCGCCAGCAGCTCAAGAATCGTTTCGCATGAGCAGTTCTTC.

V gene TRBV6-1 combines with J gene TRBJ2-1; D is uncertain. The CDR3 covers 14 residues. V was trimmed by 8 bases and J by 6 bases, leaving 17 bases between them. Germline CDR1 and CDR2: MNHNS and SASEGT. In DNA form, the CDR3 reads TGTGCCAGCCTTCGACCTCTACCCCCCAATGAGCAGTTCTTC. Residues: CASLRPLPPNEQFF.

The chain joins TRBV9 to TRBJ2-3; 10 positions agree with TRBD2. This CDR3 is built from 16 residues. Germline trimming cut 4 bases from V and 5 bases from J; bases unmatched to any gene: 10. CDR1 and CDR2 (germline): SGDLS, YYNGEE. The CDR3 bases are TGTGCCAGCAGCCCCCGAGCGGGAGGGCCGGGAGATACGCAGTATTTT. Translating gives CASSPRAGGPGDTQYF.

The rearrangement uses TRBV11-3 and TRBJ2-7, with D unclear. In germline, CDR1 is SGHNT, CDR2 YENEEA. This CDR3 spans 15 amino acids. The germline V and J ends were trimmed by 4 bases and 0 bases, with 13 bases remaining between them. The chain's CDR3 is CASSWKRGTSYEQYF. The CDR3, as DNA: TGTGCCAGCAGCTGGAAGCGTGGAACCTCCTACGAGCAGTACTTC.

Points on this clone: The same CDR3 also results from other DNA sequences found in this sample. The rearrangement links TRBV7-9 to TRBJ2-3; D ambiguous. The CDR3 has 15 amino acids. The V end lost 1 base, the J end lost 0 bases, and 8 bases lay between the germline ends. From germline, CDR1 is SEHNR and CDR2 FQNEAQ (reference sequence). The CDR3 protein is CASSLGLTSTDTQYF. Here the CDR3 DNA reads TGTGCCAGCAGCTTAGGGCTAACTAGCACAGATACGCAGTATTTT.

The gene calls are TRBV18 and TRBJ2-2, with 10 bases that match TRBD2. The CDR3 totals 16 residues. Germline CDR1 reads KGHSH; CDR2 reads LQKENI. With 2 bases clipped from V and 7 bases from J, the junction kept 7 bases outside the gene matches. CDR3 loop: CASSPEASGSHGELFF. The CDR3 DNA is TGTGCCAGCTCACCAGAGGCTAGCGGGAGTCACGGGGAGCTGTTTTTT. Supplemented by reference TRBV18 and TRBJ2-2, the full variable domain reads NAGVMQNPRHLVRRRGQEARLRCSPMKGHSHVYWYRQLPEEGLKFMVYLQKENIIDESGMPKERFSAEFPKEGPSILRIQQVVRGDSAAYFCASSPEASGSHGELFFGEGSRLTVL.

This clone was counted once. J is TRBJ1-1 and V is TRBV15, with unresolved D. Germline loops: CDR1 LNHNV, CDR2 YYDKDF (reference sequence). CDR3 length: 19 amino acids. Trimming left V 0 bases short and J 0 bases short, with 20 bases between. CDR3 sequence (DNA): TGTGCCACCAGCAGAGATCTGTCTTCCGCTAAAAGAATGAACACTGAAGCTTTCTTT. Protein: CATSRDLSSAKRMNTEAFF.

The chain employs TRBV30 and TRBJ1-3; tentative D call: TRBD1 (5 bases). The CDR3 covers 13 residues. The V gene's germline CDR1 is GTSNPN and CDR2 SVGIG (reference sequence). Deletions cut 5 bases from V and 2 bases from J, with 10 bases between. CDR3 in amino acids: CAWSGQAGNTIYF. The CDR3 DNA reads TGTGCCTGGTCCGGACAAGCTGGAAACACCATATATTTT. Full variable domain (missing parts from reference TRBV30 and TRBJ1-3): SQTIHQWPATLVQPVGSPLSLECTVEGTSNPNLYWYRQAAGRGLQLLFYSVGIGQISSEVPQNLSASRPQDRQFILSSKKLLLSDSGFYLCAWSGQAGNTIYFGEGSWLTVV.